This T cell receptor beta chain came from a study of blood T cell repertoires in COVID-19. Study-wide context: Sites in the United States, Italy and Spain provided acute and convalescent COVID-19 samples.

Trimming pared 5 bases from V and 2 bases from J, leaving 16 bases between. The CDR3 has 15 residues. Germline V gene lookup returns CDR1 SEHNR and CDR2 FQNEAQ (reference sequence). Assay: immunoSEQ multiplex PCR; the TCRdb copy retains only in-frame clones and omits some. This repertoire shows a few hundred thousand clones, around 90% found once; its top ten account for 0.75% to 1%. The source is a woman between 25 and 40 years old who had recovered from COVID-19. Sequencing used PBMCs or T cells enriched from blood (not recorded which). The V call is TRBV7-9, the J call TRBJ2-7; the D gene is possibly TRBD1 (5 bases). CDR3 in amino acids: CASSRQGAPPYEQYF. The CDR3, as DNA: TGTGCCAGCAGCCGCCAGGGTGCCCCTCCCTACGAGCAGTACTTC. Complete variable domain (other parts from reference TRBV7-9 and TRBJ2-7): DTGVSQNPRHKITKRGQNVTFRCDPISEHNRLYWYRQTLGQGPEFLTYFQNEAQLEKSRLLSDRFSAERPKGSFSTLEIQRTEQGDSAMYLCASSRQGAPPYEQYFGPGTRLTVT.